Following are 16 T cell receptor beta chains from one sample sequenced in a study of neoadjuvant anti-PD-1 for oral cavity cancer. Clones were sequenced by immunoSEQ multiplex PCR, and TCRdb holds only the in-frame ones, with some missing. This sample has 9,000 to 10,000 clones, with 60% to 80% found just once. The time point: after neoadjuvant nivolumab, at surgical resection. Sequences were derived from PBMCs, sampled after nivolumab (anti-PD-1) treatment. These TCRs come from a person aged 40 to 85 with oral cavity squamous cell carcinoma.

The chain combines TRBV5-4 with TRBJ2-7; possible D gene TRBD1, 5 bases. The CDR3 sequence is 14 residues long. Trimming pared 1 base from V and 5 bases from J, leaving 13 bases between. Per the germline V gene, CDR1 is SGHNT and CDR2 is YYREEE (reference sequence). The CDR3 nucleotides are TGTGCCAGCAGCTTGCGGCAGGGTATCCACGAGCAGTACTTC. Encoded protein: CASSLRQGIHEQYF.

This clone has just a few counts. The rearrangement links TRBV11-2 to TRBJ1-4; 7 bases are a match to TRBD1. The ends lost 0 bases at V and 0 bases at J; junction bases unmatched: 10. The length of the CDR3 is 19 residues. From germline, CDR1 is SGHAT and CDR2 FQNNGV. CDR3 coding DNA: TGTGCCAGCAGCTTAGACGCGAGGGGGCGGAGAGCAACTAATGAAAAACTGTTTTTT. Translation gives CASSLDARGRRATNEKLFF.

The J gene is TRBJ2-1, the V gene TRBV10-3; TRBD2 agrees at 8 bases. Germline V gene data show CDR1 as ENHRY and CDR2 as SYGVKD. The CDR3 totals 16 residues. V lost 4 bases and J lost 0; bases outside the gene matches: 5. In DNA form, the CDR3 reads TGTGCCATCAGTGGCCCTCGGGGGGGCTCCTACAATGAGCAGTTCTTC. Its translation is CAISGPRGGSYNEQFF.

This clone was seen a handful of times. V gene TRBV2 combines with J gene TRBJ2-7; 10 nucleotides align to TRBD2. Per germline, CDR1 SNHLY and CDR2 FYNNEI. The J segment lost 3 bases and the V segment lost 4 bases, leaving 3 bases of the junction unmatched. This CDR3 is 14 amino acids long. The CDR3 DNA reads as TGTGCCAGCAGTGGGGCTAGCGGGGGCTACGAGCAGTACTTC. It specifies CASSGASGGYEQYF. The full variable domain, with the rest looked up from reference TRBV2 and TRBJ2-7, is EPEVTQTPSHQVTQMGQEVILRCVPISNHLYFYWYRQILGQKVEFLVSFYNNEISEKSEIFDDQFSVERPDGSNFTLKIRSTKLEDSAMYFCASSGASGGYEQYFGPGTRLTVT.

The chain joins TRBV19 to TRBJ2-2, with D possibly being TRBD1 (6 bases). The length of the CDR3 is 13 residues. Germline loops: CDR1 LNHDA, CDR2 SQIVND (reference sequence). V lost 6 bases to trimming and J lost 3 bases, with 8 bases between them. CDR3 loop: CASRGADTGELFF. CDR3 bases: TGTGCCAGTAGGGGGGCGGACACCGGGGAGCTGTTTTTT.

The gene calls are TRBV5-1 and TRBJ1-5; D is possibly TRBD1 (5 bases). CDR3 length equals 14 residues. CDR1 and CDR2 (germline): SGHRS, YFSETQ. Trimming took off 0 bases at V and 4 bases at J, with 8 bases between the two ends. CDR3 coding DNA: TGCGCCAGCAGCTTGGACGGGGGGAATCAGCCCCAGCATTTT. This encodes CASSLDGGNQPQHF.

This rearrangement joins TRBV19 to TRBJ2-2; 13 nucleotides line up with TRBD2. V lost 7 bases and J lost 4; bases outside the gene matches: 9. From germline, CDR1 is LNHDA and CDR2 SQIVND (reference sequence). The CDR3 runs 17 residues. CDR3 DNA sequence: TGTGCCAGTACTCGGACTAGCGGGAGATCTGGCACCGGGGAGCTGTTTTTT. It yields the protein CASTRTSGRSGTGELFF.

This clone was seen just once. The J gene is TRBJ2-7, the V gene TRBV6-4, with TRBD2 as a possible D gene (6 bases). Trimming shortened V by 0 bases and J by 0 bases, and 12 bases separated the two germline ends. From germline, CDR1 is MRHNA and CDR2 SNTAGT. The CDR3 extends over 16 amino acids. CDR3 nucleotides: TGTGCCAGCAGTGACTCGAGGAGGGAGGACTCCTACGAGCAGTACTTC. This codes for CASSDSRREDSYEQYF.

This sequence joins TRBV10-1 and TRBJ2-7, with no clear D. V dropped 0 bases and J dropped 5 bases, with 5 bases sitting between them. This CDR3 region has 12 residues. From germline, CDR1 is WNHNN and CDR2 SYGVQD (reference sequence). Written as DNA, the CDR3 is TGCGCCAGCAGTGAGTCGCTGGACGAGCAGTACTTC. Amino acid sequence: CASSESLDEQYF.

The chain has TRBV14 and TRBJ2-2; possible D gene TRBD2, 6 bases. Germline V gives CDR1 SGHDN, CDR2 FVKESK. Trimming took 1 base from V and 4 from J, leaving 16 bases between them. CDR3 length equals 17 residues. The CDR3 bases are TGTGCCAGCAGCCAAGCAAGGCTAGCGTCACTCACCGGGGAGCTGTTTTTT. Translation gives CASSQARLASLTGELFF.

The rearrangement joins TRBV18 to TRBJ1-1; D is ambiguous. This CDR3 has 15 amino acids. Germline-derived CDR1 and CDR2 are KGHSH and LQKENI. Trimming pared 3 bases from V and 4 bases from J, leaving 15 bases between. The CDR3 sequence: CASSPRDIVFTEAFF. The DNA for the CDR3 is TGTGCCAGCTCACCCCGAGATATAGTATTCACTGAAGCTTTCTTT. Filled out from reference TRBV18 and TRBJ1-1, the complete variable domain reads NAGVMQNPRHLVRRRGQEARLRCSPMKGHSHVYWYRQLPEEGLKFMVYLQKENIIDESGMPKERFSAEFPKEGPSILRIQQVVRGDSAAYFCASSPRDIVFTEAFFGQGTRLTVV.

The CDR3 is CASRGDRILGGYTF. Written as DNA, the CDR3 is TGTGCCAGCAGGGGGGACAGGATCCTTGGGGGCTACACCTTC. This chain links TRBV2 with TRBJ1-2; the match to TRBD1 covers 8 bases. After removal of 6 bases from V and 8 bases from J, the junction contained 11 bases not matched to a gene. Germline assignment: CDR1 SNHLY and CDR2 FYNNEI. The length of the CDR3 is 14 residues.

The rearrangement links TRBV12-5 to TRBJ1-1; D gene unclear. V lost 3 bases to trimming and J lost 11 bases, with 19 bases between them. This CDR3 has 14 amino acids. Germline V gives CDR1 LGHNT, CDR2 FRNRAP. CDR3 DNA: TGTGCTAGTGGTTTACTGCCCTCGTTTAGGGAGGCTTTCTTT. Protein sequence: CASGLLPSFREAFF.

J is TRBJ2-1 and V is TRBV25-1, with 10 bases matching TRBD2. The ends lost 9 bases at V and 8 bases at J; junction bases unmatched: 16. The CDR3 is 16 residues long. The germline V gene has CDR1 MGHDK and CDR2 SYGVNS. The CDR3 loop reads CASGGGAGGVGYEQFF. CDR3 coding DNA: TGTGCCAGTGGAGGGGGAGCGGGAGGGGTAGGCTATGAGCAGTTCTTC.

The sample holds one count of this clone. The chain carries TRBV11-1 and TRBJ1-2, with unresolved D. Germline V CDR1 and CDR2: SGHAT, FQDESV (reference sequence). The CDR3 consists of 12 residues. V lost 6 bases, J lost 4 bases, and 9 bases lay in between. The CDR3 loop reads CASRDPLYGYTF. Here the CDR3 DNA reads TGTGCCAGCAGGGACCCTCTCTATGGCTACACCTTC.

The chain uses TRBV27 and TRBJ2-7; 8 bases match TRBD1. The V gene's germline CDR1 is MNHEY and CDR2 SMNVEV (reference sequence). There are 15 residues in the CDR3. V lost 4 bases, J lost 5 bases, and 10 bases stayed unmatched. In DNA, the CDR3 is TGTGCCAGCAGTTCACCCTCGGACAGGGACCACGAGCAGTACTTC. It codes for CASSSPSDRDHEQYF.